One sample yielded the 27 T cell receptor beta chains listed below, sequenced in a study of cytomegalovirus exposure and HLA in healthy donors. PCR involved 60 Vbeta and 13 Jbeta primers. The assay was immunoSEQ multiplex PCR, and TCRdb's table has in-frame clones only and misses some. The listing contains tens of thousands of clones. Sequenced material: PBMCs. All receptors derive from a female donor in good health and CMV-seronegative.

The chain is built from TRBV19 and TRBJ1-1; D unclear. The V gene lost 4 bases and the J gene lost 1 base, with 7 bases spanning the gap. There are 13 residues in the CDR3. In germline, CDR1 is LNHDA, CDR2 SQIVND (reference sequence). The CDR3 DNA reads as TGTGCCAGTAGTAGTCAGTGGAACACTGAAGCTTTCTTT. It yields the protein CASSSQWNTEAFF. Full variable domain (remainder filled in from reference TRBV19 and TRBJ1-1): DGGITQSPKYLFRKEGQNVTLSCEQNLNHDAMYWYRQDPGQGLRLIYYSQIVNDFQKGDIAEGYSVSREKKESFPLTVTSAQKNPTAFYLCASSSQWNTEAFFGQGTRLTVV.

The chain joins TRBV21-1 to TRBJ1-6. TRBV21-1 is a pseudogene. The CDR3 spans 20 residues. The CDR3 loop is CASSKGATGVMADYNSPLHF. The CDR3 coding sequence is TGTGCCAGCAGCAAAGGTGCCACCGGGGTAATGGCCGACTATAATTCACCCCTCCACTTT.

The CDR3: CASSQGYGDPAEQYF. The CDR3 DNA is TGTGCCAGCAGCCAAGGGTACGGGGATCCCGCCGAGCAGTACTTC. This chain links TRBV4-2 with TRBJ2-7; possibly TRBD2 for D (5 bases). This CDR3 has 15 residues. CDR1 is LGHNA and CDR2 is YNFKEQ in the germline V gene. The V gene lost 1 base and the J gene lost 6 bases, with 16 bases spanning the gap.

The rearrangement links TRBV5-1 to TRBJ2-5; D is uncertain. Trimming took off 0 bases at V and 4 bases at J, with 16 bases between the two ends. Germline-derived CDR1 and CDR2 are SGHRS and YFSETQ. There are 16 residues in the CDR3. The DNA for the CDR3 is TGCGCCAGCAGCTTGGAAGGTACAACAGCCAGAGAGACCCAGTACTTC. This sequence encodes CASSLEGTTARETQYF.

This chain uses TRBV19 with TRBJ2-2, with D possibly TRBD2 on 5 matching bases. Germline lookup yields CDR1 LNHDA and CDR2 SQIVND (reference sequence). The CDR3 spans 14 residues. V was pared by 5 bases and J by 8 bases, with 15 bases between. The CDR3: CASSLETRGGELFF. The CDR3 region has the DNA TGTGCCAGTAGTCTCGAGACTCGGGGTGGGGAGCTGTTTTTT.

The chain combines TRBV11-3 with TRBJ2-1; no reliable D call. The V and J ends lost 1 base and 0 bases respectively, with 4 bases between them. This CDR3 comprises 14 residues. The germline CDR1 and CDR2 sequences are SGHNT and YENEEA. CDR3 protein: CASSLGHSYNEQFF. The CDR3 DNA reads TGTGCCAGCAGCTTAGGACACTCCTACAATGAGCAGTTCTTC.

The rearrangement links TRBV28 to TRBJ1-5; 7 bases align to TRBD1. V shed 3 bases and J 1 base; nucleotides not matched to a gene: 3. CDR3 length: 15 residues. Germline loops: CDR1 MDHEN, CDR2 SYDVKM. In DNA, the CDR3 is TGTGCCAGCAGTTTCGGGACAGCAAGCAATCAGCCCCAGCATTTT. Encoded protein: CASSFGTASNQPQHF.

This chain joins TRBV11-2 and TRBJ2-6, with 7 bases identical to TRBD1. Trimming removed 3 bases from V and 2 bases from J; junction bases left unmatched: 10. The germline V gene encodes CDR1 SGHAT and CDR2 FQNNGV. The CDR3 runs to 18 residues. The CDR3 here is CASSFLTGLGPGANVLTF. DNA of the CDR3: TGTGCCAGCAGCTTCTTGACAGGGCTAGGGCCTGGGGCCAACGTCCTGACTTTC.

The V and J genes are TRBV5-1 and TRBJ2-3; D possibly corresponds to TRBD2 (6 bases). This CDR3 has 18 residues. The V end lost 3 bases, the J end lost 2 bases, and 22 bases lay between the germline ends. Germline V gene data show CDR1 as SGHRS and CDR2 as YFSETQ. The CDR3 here is CASSSSMTRGIHTDTQYF. Here the CDR3 DNA reads TGCGCCAGCAGCTCCTCTATGACTAGAGGTATCCACACAGATACGCAGTATTTT.

The rearrangement uses TRBV7-2 and TRBJ2-5; D remains ambiguous. The germline V gene has CDR1 SGHTA and CDR2 FQGNSA. Between the trimmed V and J ends, which lost 1 base and 2 bases, there was a span of 5 bases. The CDR3 has 13 residues. CDR3 coding DNA: TGTGCCAGCAGCTTAGGTCCACAAGAGACCCAGTACTTC. It specifies CASSLGPQETQYF.

Here the CDR3 reads CASGPLGHMNTEAFF. The CDR3 bases are TGTGCTAGTGGCCCACTCGGACACATGAACACTGAAGCTTTCTTT. J is TRBJ1-1 and V is TRBV12-5; a possible D gene is TRBD1 (5 bases). Germline CDR1 LGHNT, CDR2 FRNRAP. CDR3 length: 15 amino acids. V lost 6 bases, J lost 0 bases, and 14 bases lay in between.

This chain joins TRBV11-3 and TRBJ2-5, with 10 bases aligning to TRBD2. Germline CDR1 is SGHNT and CDR2 is YENEEA. The length of the CDR3 is 15 residues. Trimming cost V 4 bases and J 4 bases; bases outside gene matches: 6. The CDR3 DNA reads TGTGCCAGCAGCTCGTCTAGCGGGGGAGGAGAGACCCAGTACTTC. Translated: CASSSSSGGGETQYF.

The chain links TRBV6-1 to TRBJ1-1; D perhaps matches TRBD1 (6 bases). The CDR3 has 15 residues. Germline loops: CDR1 MNHNS, CDR2 SASEGT. The V gene lost 5 bases and the J gene lost 1 base, with 14 bases spanning the gap. DNA of the CDR3: TGTGCCAGCAGTCATAGCAAACAGGGGAACACTGAAGCTTTCTTT. Translated, it gives CASSHSKQGNTEAFF.

The rearrangement joins TRBV11-2 to TRBJ1-3; TRBD1 might be the D (5 bases). The CDR3 totals 16 residues. The V and J ends lost 6 bases and 2 bases respectively, with 17 bases between them. Germline CDR1 and CDR2: SGHAT and FQNNGV. Written as DNA, the CDR3 is TGTGCCAGCAGACATGGGGGGATTTCAACTGGAAACACCATATATTTT. Amino acid sequence: CASRHGGISTGNTIYF.

The chain uses TRBV11-2 and TRBJ1-1; TRBD1 matches at 8 bases. There are 14 residues in the CDR3. V lost 5 bases, J lost 4 bases, and 6 bases stayed unmatched. Looked up from germline, CDR1 is SGHAT and CDR2 is FQNNGV. CDR3 sequence: CASSRTGGTTEAFF. The CDR3 DNA sequence: TGTGCCAGCAGCAGAACAGGGGGGACCACTGAAGCTTTCTTT.

The chain has TRBV7-3 and TRBJ2-1; a possible D gene is TRBD1 (6 bases). The CDR3 extends over 15 amino acids. The germline V gene has CDR1 SGHTA and CDR2 FQGTGA. Trimming took off 4 bases at V and 3 bases at J, with 13 bases between the two ends. Here the CDR3 DNA reads TGTGCCAGCAGCTCGACAGGTCGCGGCTACAATGAGCAGTTCTTC. Translation: CASSSTGRGYNEQFF.

The CDR3 region has the DNA TGTGCCAGCAGCTTTGCCGGACGGGAAAATCTTCAGTACTTC. Protein product: CASSFAGRENLQYF. The gene calls are TRBV7-9 and TRBJ2-4, with a possible D match to TRBD2 (5 bases). CDR3 length equals 14 residues. Per germline, CDR1 SEHNR and CDR2 FQNEAQ (reference sequence). The V gene lost 3 bases and the J gene lost 11 bases, with 17 bases spanning the gap.

This CDR3 is CASSYWSDSGFYEQYF. The CDR3 DNA reads as TGTGCCAGCAGTTACTGGAGTGATAGCGGGTTTTACGAGCAGTACTTC. The J gene is TRBJ2-7, the V gene TRBV6-5, with 7 bases fitting TRBD2. Germline V lookup: CDR1 MNHEY, CDR2 SVGAGI. The V and J ends lost 1 base and 4 bases, in that order; junction bases with no gene match: 10. The CDR3 runs 16 residues.

This chain links TRBV18 with TRBJ1-2; 7 positions agree with TRBD1. The length of the CDR3 is 15 residues. Germline V CDR1 and CDR2: KGHSH, LQKENI. The trim removed 1 base at V and 2 bases at J, leaving 4 bases unmatched. CDR3 residues: CASSPQGQTNYGYTF. The CDR3 bases are TGTGCCAGCTCACCACAGGGACAGACCAACTATGGCTACACCTTC.

The CDR3 nucleotides are TGTGCCAGCAGCTTAGGAGCAGATACGCAGTATTTT. Residues: CASSLGADTQYF. The chain joins TRBV7-3 to TRBJ2-3; D gene unclear. CDR3 length equals 12 residues. Trimming left V 2 bases short and J 4 bases short, with 4 bases between. Looked up from germline, CDR1 is SGHTA and CDR2 is FQGTGA. Full variable domain (missing parts from reference TRBV7-3 and TRBJ2-3): GAGVSQTPSNKVTEKGKYVELRCDPISGHTALYWYRQSLGQGPEFLIYFQGTGAADDSGLPNDRFFAVRPEGSVSTLKIQRTERGDSAVYLCASSLGADTQYFGPGTRLTVL.

J is TRBJ2-7 and V is TRBV7-9; D unclear. Trimming removed 2 bases at V and 7 bases at J, with 18 bases between. Germline loops: CDR1 SEHNR, CDR2 FQNEAQ (reference sequence). The CDR3 extends over 15 amino acids. The CDR3 here is CASSLSGSPHGEQYF. The CDR3 nucleotides are TGTGCCAGCAGCTTATCCGGATCACCTCACGGGGAGCAGTACTTC.

The gene calls are TRBV9 and TRBJ2-1, with TRBD2 as a possible D gene (5 bases). Trimming cost V 0 bases and J 10 bases, with 17 bases left between them. CDR1 is SGDLS and CDR2 is YYNGEE in the germline V gene. The CDR3 contains 15 residues. CDR3 DNA: TGTGCCAGCAGCGTAGCTACGTCGAGACTACCAGAGCAGTTCTTC. Its protein product is CASSVATSRLPEQFF. Full variable domain (remainder filled in from reference TRBV9 and TRBJ2-1): DSGVTQTPKHLITATGQRVTLRCSPRSGDLSVYWYQQSLDQGLQFLIQYYNGEERAKGNILERFSAQQFPDLHSELNLSSLELGDSALYFCASSVATSRLPEQFFGPGTRLTVL.

The rearrangement uses TRBV7-2 and TRBJ1-2; D is perhaps TRBD1 (6 bases). The CDR3 sequence is 17 residues long. V was clipped by 1 base and J by 0 bases, with 15 bases between them. Germline-derived CDR1 and CDR2 are SGHTA and FQGNSA. The CDR3 nucleotides are TGTGCCAGCAGCTTAGTATCACAGGGATCGGCTAACTATGGCTACACCTTC. Encoded protein: CASSLVSQGSANYGYTF. Drawing the rest from reference TRBV7-2 and TRBJ1-2, the complete variable domain is GAGVSQSPSNKVTEKGKDVELRCDPISGHTALYWYRQSLGQGLEFLIYFQGNSAPDKSGLPSDRFSAERTGGSVSTLTIQRTQQEDSAVYLCASSLVSQGSANYGYTFGSGTRLTVV.

CDR3 in DNA: TGTGCCAGCAGCCCAACGCCTAATCAGGGAACCAAAAACATTCAGTACTTC. Its protein is CASSPTPNQGTKNIQYF. The V and J genes are TRBV21-1 and TRBJ2-4; no check of the table's D call, TRBD1, against the DNA was made. TRBV21-1 is classified as a pseudogene. This CDR3 has 17 residues.

This chain uses TRBV19 with TRBJ1-1; TRBD1 aligns across 7 bases. The CDR3 sequence is 14 residues long. Germline CDR1 is LNHDA and CDR2 is SQIVND (reference sequence). Trimming took 6 bases from V and 0 from J; bases not matched to a gene: 4. CDR3 loop: CASSQGQMNTEAFF. In DNA form, the CDR3 reads TGTGCCAGTAGCCAGGGACAGATGAACACTGAAGCTTTCTTT.

On this clone: At one end the junction does not follow the germline gene, possibly because of a read error. The chain employs TRBV7-7 and TRBJ2-5; D may be TRBD2 (5 bases). The length of the CDR3 is 15 residues. Germline assignment: CDR1 SSHAT and CDR2 FNYEAQ (reference sequence). The CDR3 here is CASSLLRGKQETQYF. The CDR3 DNA reads TGTGCTAGCAGCCTATTACGGGGTAAACAAGAGACCCAGTACTTC.

The genes are TRBV5-1 and TRBJ2-7, with 14 positions matching TRBD2. The germline V gene encodes CDR1 SGHRS and CDR2 YFSETQ. The CDR3 is 17 residues long. V was pared by 4 bases and J by 3 bases, with 9 bases of the junction left unmatched. The CDR3 bases are TGCGCCAGCAGCAGGACTAGCGGGGGGCAATGGGGCTACGAGCAGTACTTC. The encoded protein is CASSRTSGGQWGYEQYF. The full variable domain, its missing parts supplied by reference TRBV5-1 and TRBJ2-7, is KAGVTQTPRYLIKTRGQQVTLSCSPISGHRSVSWYQQTPGQGLQFLFEYFSETQRNKGNFPGRFSGRQFSNSRSEMNVSTLELGDSALYLCASSRTSGGQWGYEQYFGPGTRLTVT.